The T cell receptor (beta chain) under discussion was sequenced for a study of blood T cell repertoires in COVID-19. Study-level information: COVID-19 samples from acute and convalescent phases originated in the United States, Italy and Spain.

The CDR3 is made up of 14 amino acids. V was pared by 6 bases and J by 0 bases, with 2 bases of the junction left unmatched. Germline V gives CDR1 LNHDA, CDR2 SQIVND (reference sequence). Seattle patient enrollment occurred during active infection, with longitudinal follow-up thereafter. Authors' methods: Counts of nucleated cells, estimated from reference gene primer amplification, were obtained. Produced via immunoSEQ multiplex PCR; TCRdb's table is partial and in-frame only. The V and J calls and clone size are taken from that table; D and trimming were inferred from the DNA. Of about 260,000 clones in the sample, approximately 88% were seen once.

The chain combines TRBV19 with TRBJ2-1; TRBD1 matches 7 bases. This sequence originates from a woman in her 70s with COVID-19, enrolled during active disease. Sequencing input: peripheral blood. The CDR3 spells CASRKGASYNEQFF. The CDR3 nucleotides are TGTGCCAGTAGAAAGGGGGCCTCCTACAATGAGCAGTTCTTC. Full variable domain (rest looked up from reference TRBV19 and TRBJ2-1): DGGITQSPKYLFRKEGQNVTLSCEQNLNHDAMYWYRQDPGQGLRLIYYSQIVNDFQKGDIAEGYSVSREKKESFPLTVTSAQKNPTAFYLCASRKGASYNEQFFGPGTRLTVL.